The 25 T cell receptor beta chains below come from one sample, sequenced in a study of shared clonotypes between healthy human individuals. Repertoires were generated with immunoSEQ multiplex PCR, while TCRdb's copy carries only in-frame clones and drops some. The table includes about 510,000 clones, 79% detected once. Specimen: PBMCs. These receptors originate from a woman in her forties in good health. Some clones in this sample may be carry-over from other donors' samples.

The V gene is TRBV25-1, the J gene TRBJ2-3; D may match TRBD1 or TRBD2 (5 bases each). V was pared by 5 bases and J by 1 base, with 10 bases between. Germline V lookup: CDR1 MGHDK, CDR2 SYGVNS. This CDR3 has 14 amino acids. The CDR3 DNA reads TGTGCCAGCAGTTGGGGGAGTGGCACAGATACGCAGTATTTT. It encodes CASSWGSGTDTQYF.

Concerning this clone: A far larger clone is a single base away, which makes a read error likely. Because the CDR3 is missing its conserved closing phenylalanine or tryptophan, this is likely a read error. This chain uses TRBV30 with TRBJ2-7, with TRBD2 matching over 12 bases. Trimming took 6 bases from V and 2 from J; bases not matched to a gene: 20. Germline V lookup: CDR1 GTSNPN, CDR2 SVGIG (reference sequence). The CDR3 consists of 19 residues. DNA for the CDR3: TGTGCCTGCCGGCAGGATCGACTAGCGGGAGTTCTACAAACCTACGAGCAGTACCTC. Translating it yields CACRQDRLAGVLQTYEQYL.

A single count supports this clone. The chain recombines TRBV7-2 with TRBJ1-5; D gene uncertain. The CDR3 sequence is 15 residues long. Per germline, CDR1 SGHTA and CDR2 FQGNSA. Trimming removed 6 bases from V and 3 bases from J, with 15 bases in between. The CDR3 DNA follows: TGTGCCAGCAGACAATATAGACACAACAATCAGCCCCAGCATTTT. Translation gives CASRQYRHNNQPQHF.

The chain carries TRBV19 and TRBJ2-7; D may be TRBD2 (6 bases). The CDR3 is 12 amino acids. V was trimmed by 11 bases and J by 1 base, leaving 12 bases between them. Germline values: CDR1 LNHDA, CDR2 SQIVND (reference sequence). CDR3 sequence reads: CALGLLSYEQYF. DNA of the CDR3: TGTGCCCTGGGACTTTTATCCTACGAGCAGTACTTC.

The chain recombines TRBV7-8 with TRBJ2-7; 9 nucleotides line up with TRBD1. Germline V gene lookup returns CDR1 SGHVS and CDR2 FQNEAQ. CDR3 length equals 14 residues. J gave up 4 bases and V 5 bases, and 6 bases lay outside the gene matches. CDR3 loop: CASSEDRGDYEQYF. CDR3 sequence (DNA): TGTGCCAGCAGCGAGGACAGGGGCGATTACGAGCAGTACTTC.

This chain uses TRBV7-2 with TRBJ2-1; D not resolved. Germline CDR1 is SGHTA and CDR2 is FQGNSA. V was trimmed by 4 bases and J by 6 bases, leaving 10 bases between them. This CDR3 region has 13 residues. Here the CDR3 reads CASSSWTRNEQFF. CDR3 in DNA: TGTGCCAGCAGCTCTTGGACCCGCAATGAGCAGTTCTTC.

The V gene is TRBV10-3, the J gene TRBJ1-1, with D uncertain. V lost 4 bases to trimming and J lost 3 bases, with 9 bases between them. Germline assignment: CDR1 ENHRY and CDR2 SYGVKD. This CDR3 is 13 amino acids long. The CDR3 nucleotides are TGTGCCATCAGTGGTTATTTGTACACTGAAGCTTTCTTT. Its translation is CAISGYLYTEAFF.

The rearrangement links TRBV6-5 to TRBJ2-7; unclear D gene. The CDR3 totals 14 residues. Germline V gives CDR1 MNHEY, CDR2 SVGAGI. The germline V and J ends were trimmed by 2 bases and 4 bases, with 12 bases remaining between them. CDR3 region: CASSYGIGRYEQYF. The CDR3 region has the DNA TGTGCCAGCAGTTACGGGATAGGGCGATACGAGCAGTACTTC.

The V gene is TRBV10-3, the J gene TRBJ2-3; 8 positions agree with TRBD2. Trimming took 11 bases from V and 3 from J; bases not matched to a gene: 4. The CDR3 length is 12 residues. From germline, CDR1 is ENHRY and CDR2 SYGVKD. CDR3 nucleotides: TGTGCCTCCCGGGGGGGTACAGATACGCAGTATTTT. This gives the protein CASRGGTDTQYF.

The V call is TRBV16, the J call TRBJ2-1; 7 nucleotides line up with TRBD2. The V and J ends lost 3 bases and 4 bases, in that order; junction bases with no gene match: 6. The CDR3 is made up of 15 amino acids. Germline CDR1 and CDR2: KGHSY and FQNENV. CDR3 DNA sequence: TGTGCCAGCAGCCAGGATCAGCGGGGATACAATGAGCAGTTCTTC. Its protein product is CASSQDQRGYNEQFF. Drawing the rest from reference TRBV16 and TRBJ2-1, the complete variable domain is GEEVAQTPKHLVRGEGQKAKLYCAPIKGHSYVFWYQQVLKNEFKFLISFQNENVFDETGMPKERFSAKCLPNSPCSLEIQATKLEDSAVYFCASSQDQRGYNEQFFGPGTRLTVL.

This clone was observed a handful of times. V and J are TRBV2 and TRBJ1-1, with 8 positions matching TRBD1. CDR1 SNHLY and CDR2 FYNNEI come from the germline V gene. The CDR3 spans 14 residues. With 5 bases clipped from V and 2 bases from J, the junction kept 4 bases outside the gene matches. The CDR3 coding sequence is TGTGCCAGCAGTAGGACAGGGACAAACACTGAAGCTTTCTTT. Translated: CASSRTGTNTEAFF. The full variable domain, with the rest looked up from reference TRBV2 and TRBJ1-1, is EPEVTQTPSHQVTQMGQEVILRCVPISNHLYFYWYRQILGQKVEFLVSFYNNEISEKSEIFDDQFSVERPDGSNFTLKIRSTKLEDSAMYFCASSRTGTNTEAFFGQGTRLTVV.

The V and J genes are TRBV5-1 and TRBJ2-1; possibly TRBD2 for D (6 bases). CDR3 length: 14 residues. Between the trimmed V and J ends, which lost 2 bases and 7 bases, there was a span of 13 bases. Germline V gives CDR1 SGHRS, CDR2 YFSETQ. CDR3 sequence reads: CASSLSEGQNEQFF. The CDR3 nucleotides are TGCGCCAGCAGCTTATCGGAGGGCCAAAATGAGCAGTTCTTC.

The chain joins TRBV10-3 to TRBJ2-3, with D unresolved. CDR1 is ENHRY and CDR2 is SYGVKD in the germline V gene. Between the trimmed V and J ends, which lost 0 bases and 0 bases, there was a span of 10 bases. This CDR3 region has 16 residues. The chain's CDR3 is CAISESATTSTDTQYF. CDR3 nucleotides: TGTGCCATCAGTGAGTCGGCAACCACTAGCACAGATACGCAGTATTTT.

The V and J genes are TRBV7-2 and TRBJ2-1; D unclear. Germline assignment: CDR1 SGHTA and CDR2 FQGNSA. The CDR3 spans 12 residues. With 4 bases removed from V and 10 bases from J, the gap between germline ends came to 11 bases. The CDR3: CASSSLGREQFF. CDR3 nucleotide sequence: TGTGCCAGCAGCTCATTAGGGCGGGAGCAGTTCTTC.

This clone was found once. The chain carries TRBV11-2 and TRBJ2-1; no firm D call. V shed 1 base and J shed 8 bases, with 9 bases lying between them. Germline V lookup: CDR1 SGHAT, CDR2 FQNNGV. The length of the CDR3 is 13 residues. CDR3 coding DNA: TGTGCCAGCAGCTTAGGCCCCGACTATGAGCAGTTCTTC. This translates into CASSLGPDYEQFF.

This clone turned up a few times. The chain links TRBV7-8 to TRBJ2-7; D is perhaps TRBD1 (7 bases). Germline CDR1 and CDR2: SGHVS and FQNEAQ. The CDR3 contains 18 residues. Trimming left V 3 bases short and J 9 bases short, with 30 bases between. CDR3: CASSLRGQGVAGTDLQYF. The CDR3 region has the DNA TGTGCCAGCAGCTTGAGGGGCCAGGGGGTGGCGGGAACGGATCTGCAGTACTTC.

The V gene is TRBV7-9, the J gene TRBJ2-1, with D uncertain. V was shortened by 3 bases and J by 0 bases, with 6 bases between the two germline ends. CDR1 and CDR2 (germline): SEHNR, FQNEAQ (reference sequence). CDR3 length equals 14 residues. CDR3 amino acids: CASSFGSSYNEQFF. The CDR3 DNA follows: TGTGCCAGCAGCTTCGGAAGCTCCTACAATGAGCAGTTCTTC.

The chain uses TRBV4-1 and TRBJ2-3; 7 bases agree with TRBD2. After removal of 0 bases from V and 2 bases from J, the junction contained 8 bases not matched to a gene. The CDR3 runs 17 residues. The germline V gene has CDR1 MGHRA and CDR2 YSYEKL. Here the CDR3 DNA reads TGCGCCAGCAGCCAAGATGCCCGGGACTACCTCACAGATACGCAGTATTTT. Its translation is CASSQDARDYLTDTQYF.

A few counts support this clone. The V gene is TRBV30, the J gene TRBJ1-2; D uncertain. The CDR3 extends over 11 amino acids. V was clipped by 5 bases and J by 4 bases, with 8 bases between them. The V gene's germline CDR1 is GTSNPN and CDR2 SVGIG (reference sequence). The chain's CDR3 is CAWGRSYGYTF. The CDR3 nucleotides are TGTGCCTGGGGGAGGTCCTATGGCTACACCTTC.

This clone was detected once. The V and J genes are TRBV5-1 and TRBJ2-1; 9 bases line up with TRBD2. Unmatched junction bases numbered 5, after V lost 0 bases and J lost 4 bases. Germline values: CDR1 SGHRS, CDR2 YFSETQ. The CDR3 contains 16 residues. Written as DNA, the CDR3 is TGCGCCAGCAGCTTGGGCGGGAGGGCCGGTTACAATGAGCAGTTCTTC. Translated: CASSLGGRAGYNEQFF.

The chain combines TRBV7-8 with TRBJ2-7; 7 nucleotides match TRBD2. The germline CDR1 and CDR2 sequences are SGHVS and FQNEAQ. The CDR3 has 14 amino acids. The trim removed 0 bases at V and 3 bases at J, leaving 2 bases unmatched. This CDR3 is CASSLAGRGYEQYF. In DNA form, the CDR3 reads TGTGCCAGCAGCTTAGCAGGGAGGGGCTACGAGCAGTACTTC.

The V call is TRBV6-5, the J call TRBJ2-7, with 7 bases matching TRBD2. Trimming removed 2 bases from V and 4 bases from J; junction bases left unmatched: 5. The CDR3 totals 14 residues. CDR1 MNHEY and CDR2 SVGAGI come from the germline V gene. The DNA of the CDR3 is TGTGCCAGCAGTTACCTCCTGGGGGGGTACGAGCAGTACTTC. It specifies CASSYLLGGYEQYF.

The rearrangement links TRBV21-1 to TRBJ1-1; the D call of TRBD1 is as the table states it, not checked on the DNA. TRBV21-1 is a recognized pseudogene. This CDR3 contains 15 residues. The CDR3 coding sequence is TGTGCCAGCAGCAAGACATATGCAACGAACACTGAAGCTTTCTTT. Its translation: CASSKTYATNTEAFF.

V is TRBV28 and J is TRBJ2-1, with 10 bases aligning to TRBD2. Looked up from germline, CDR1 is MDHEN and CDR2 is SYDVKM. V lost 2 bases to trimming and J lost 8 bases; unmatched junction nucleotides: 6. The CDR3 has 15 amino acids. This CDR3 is CASSLSPSGSHEQFF. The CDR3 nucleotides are TGTGCCAGCAGTTTAAGTCCTAGCGGGAGCCATGAGCAGTTCTTC.

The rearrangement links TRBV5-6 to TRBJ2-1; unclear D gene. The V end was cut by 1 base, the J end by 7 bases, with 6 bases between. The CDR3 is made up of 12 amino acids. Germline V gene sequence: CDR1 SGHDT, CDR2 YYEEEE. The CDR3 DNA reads TGTGCCAGCAGCTTGTCGTTTAATGAGCAGTTCTTC. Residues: CASSLSFNEQFF.